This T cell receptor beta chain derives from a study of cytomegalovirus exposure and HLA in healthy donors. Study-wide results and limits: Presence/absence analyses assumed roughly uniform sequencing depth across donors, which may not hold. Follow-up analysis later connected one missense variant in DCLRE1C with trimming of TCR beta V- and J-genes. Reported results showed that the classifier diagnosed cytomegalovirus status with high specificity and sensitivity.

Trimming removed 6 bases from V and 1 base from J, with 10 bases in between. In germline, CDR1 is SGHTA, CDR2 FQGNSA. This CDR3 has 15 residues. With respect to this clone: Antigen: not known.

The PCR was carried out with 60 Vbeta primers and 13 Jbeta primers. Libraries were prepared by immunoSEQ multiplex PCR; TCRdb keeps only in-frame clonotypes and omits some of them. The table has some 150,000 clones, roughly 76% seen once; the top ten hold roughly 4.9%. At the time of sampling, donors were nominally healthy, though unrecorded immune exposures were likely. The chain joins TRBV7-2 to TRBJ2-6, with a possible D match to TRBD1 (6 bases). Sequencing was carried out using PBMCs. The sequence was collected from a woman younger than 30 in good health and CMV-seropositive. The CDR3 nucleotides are TGTGCCAGCAGACCAACAGGGTCTGGGGCCAACGTCCTGACTTTC. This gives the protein CASRPTGSGANVLTF.